Listed here are 25 T cell receptor beta chains from one sample, sequenced in a study of Ad26.COV2.S vaccination and SARS-CoV-2 variants. The assay was immunoSEQ multiplex PCR, and TCRdb's table has in-frame clones only and misses some. The sample holds some 370,000 clones, about four fifths seen once. Indicated treatment: around 19 received Ad26.COV2.S at low or high dose, single or two shots; roughly 5 received placebo; per-sample allocation not given. Collection of the samples took place on day 63 after the first injection of vaccine or placebo. Sequenced material: peripheral blood, taken in a trial of Ad26.COV2.S vaccine versus placebo. Receptor source: a person between 18 and 65 years old who received the Ad26.COV2.S COVID-19 vaccine or a placebo.

The rearrangement uses TRBV4-1 and TRBJ1-1; 7 bases map to TRBD1. V shed 3 bases and J 4 bases; nucleotides not matched to a gene: 5. The CDR3 runs to 14 residues. Germline V gene sequence: CDR1 MGHRA, CDR2 YSYEKL. The CDR3 nucleotides are TGCGCCAGCAGCCACTACAGGGGTGCCACTGAAGCTTTCTTT. Amino acids: CASSHYRGATEAFF.

CDR3 coding DNA: TGTGCCACCAGCAGCGACATCTCTGGAAACACCATATATTTT. Translating gives CATSSDISGNTIYF. The chain recombines TRBV15 with TRBJ1-3; D remains ambiguous. Germline-derived CDR1 and CDR2 are LNHNV and YYDKDF (reference sequence). CDR3 length: 14 amino acids. V was trimmed by 3 bases and J by 0 bases, leaving 6 bases between them.

V is TRBV4-1 and J is TRBJ2-3; tentative D call: TRBD2 (7 bases). CDR3 length equals 17 residues. Germline CDR1 reads MGHRA; CDR2 reads YSYEKL. The V end lost 3 bases, the J end lost 0 bases, and 16 bases lay between the germline ends. The CDR3 region has the DNA TGCGCCAGCAGCCACCTAGGGGGGGGAACTAGCACAGATACGCAGTATTTT. Translated: CASSHLGGGTSTDTQYF.

The chain is built from TRBV6-5 and TRBJ1-5; unclear D gene. Per germline, CDR1 MNHEY and CDR2 SVGAGI. The CDR3 is made up of 15 amino acids. Trimming removed 6 bases at V and 6 bases at J, with 18 bases between. Written as DNA, the CDR3 is TGTGCCAGCAGCCCGGGGATGGATATCTCTCAGCCCCAGCATTTT. Translating it yields CASSPGMDISQPQHF.

CDR3 amino acids: CASRSQEGPFDEQFF. DNA for the CDR3: TGTGCCAGCAGGTCCCAGGAAGGGCCGTTCGATGAGCAGTTCTTC. J is TRBJ2-1 and V is TRBV6-5; D unresolved. Deletions cut 6 bases from V and 8 bases from J, with 20 bases between. The germline V gene has CDR1 MNHEY and CDR2 SVGAGI. This CDR3 region has 15 residues.

This clone has a handful of counts. The V gene is TRBV6-2 or TRBV6-3, the J gene TRBJ1-6; weak D call: TRBD1 (6 bases). V was cut by 6 bases and J by 9 bases, with 18 bases left in between. There are 15 residues in the CDR3. Looked up from germline, CDR1 is MNHEY and CDR2 is SVGEGT. CDR3 in DNA: TGTGCCAGCAGCCACCGAGGGGGTTCCTCTTCACCCCTCCACTTT. Its translation: CASSHRGGSSSPLHF.

The chain recombines TRBV13 with TRBJ2-3, with a tentative D call TRBD2 (6 bases). The V gene lost 5 bases and the J gene lost 7 bases, with 13 bases spanning the gap. The CDR3 extends over 13 amino acids. Germline values: CDR1 PRHDT, CDR2 FYEKMQ (reference sequence). This chain's CDR3 is CASSPPGDYTQYF. In DNA form, the CDR3 reads TGTGCCAGCAGCCCTCCCGGGGACTATACGCAGTATTTT.

The rearrangement joins TRBV5-1 to TRBJ1-6; 7 bases are shared with TRBD1. Trimming removed 4 bases from V and 12 bases from J; junction bases left unmatched: 10. The germline V gene encodes CDR1 SGHRS and CDR2 YFSETQ. CDR3 length: 14 amino acids. This CDR3 reads CASSPEQGVLPLHF. The CDR3 coding sequence is TGCGCCAGCAGCCCGGAGCAGGGGGTTCTACCCCTCCACTTT.

The chain has TRBV29-1 and TRBJ1-1; D is perhaps TRBD1 (5 bases). CDR3 length: 11 residues. Trimming left V 7 bases short and J 5 bases short, with 11 bases between. Germline-derived CDR1 and CDR2 are SQVTM and ANQGSEA. CDR3 in amino acids: CSGERGTEAFF. The CDR3 region has the DNA TGCAGCGGGGAAAGGGGAACTGAAGCTTTCTTT.

This rearrangement joins TRBV11-3 to TRBJ2-5; D is unresolved. Trimming cost V 4 bases and J 9 bases, with 9 bases left between them. Looked up from germline, CDR1 is SGHNT and CDR2 is YENEEA. CDR3 size: 11 residues. This CDR3 is CASSSAEAQYF. The CDR3 nucleotides read TGTGCCAGCAGCTCCGCTGAGGCCCAGTACTTC.

This chain links TRBV7-3 with TRBJ2-5, with D uncertain. The CDR3 is 13 amino acids. Germline CDR1 reads SGHTA; CDR2 reads FQGTGA. Trimming removed 5 bases from V and 0 bases from J, with 7 bases in between. CDR3 sequence (DNA): TGTGCCAGCAGCCCTAGGTACCAAGAGACCCAGTACTTC. This encodes CASSPRYQETQYF.

Written as DNA, the CDR3 is TGTGCCGCTGGGACAGGGGGCGCCCCGGGCTATGGCTACACCTTC. It translates to CAAGTGGAPGYGYTF. The rearrangement uses TRBV6-6 and TRBJ1-2; 12 nucleotides align to TRBD1. The CDR3 extends over 15 amino acids. The junction had 11 bases not matched to a gene; V was cut back by 11 bases and J by 4 bases. CDR1 is MNHNY, CDR2 SVGAGI, per germline (reference sequence).

The V call is TRBV10-3, the J call TRBJ2-1, with TRBD2 identical over 7 bases. Per the germline V gene, CDR1 is ENHRY and CDR2 is SYGVKD. This CDR3 region has 15 residues. J was trimmed by 1 base and V by 3 bases; bases with no gene match: 3. The CDR3 coding sequence is TGTGCCATCAGTGAAGCTAGCGGTTCCTACAATGAGCAGTTCTTC. It specifies CAISEASGSYNEQFF.

This sequence joins TRBV7-3 and TRBJ2-1, with 7 bases matching TRBD2. The V segment lost 5 bases and the J segment 0 bases; nucleotides outside the gene matches: 7. There are 16 residues in the CDR3. Germline CDR1 reads SGHTA; CDR2 reads FQGTGA. CDR3 nucleotide sequence: TGTGCCAGCAGCCCCGGGGGGTGGAGCTCCTACAATGAGCAGTTCTTC. Translated, it gives CASSPGGWSSYNEQFF.

J is TRBJ2-7 and V is TRBV12-3 or TRBV12-4; TRBD1 aligns across 9 bases. CDR3 size: 13 residues. V lost 5 bases, J lost 4 bases, and 3 bases stayed unmatched. CDR3 sequence (DNA): TGTGCCAGCAGTGGGACAGGGAGGTACGAGCAGTACTTC. It codes for CASSGTGRYEQYF.

This rearrangement joins TRBV7-2 to TRBJ1-1; 8 bases fit TRBD1. The J segment lost 3 bases and the V segment lost 5 bases, leaving 8 bases of the junction unmatched. The germline gives CDR1 SGHTA, CDR2 FQGNSA. The CDR3 runs to 15 residues. The CDR3 DNA is TGTGCCAGCAGCCGCCGCCCGGGACAGGACACTGAAGCTTTCTTT. Translating gives CASSRRPGQDTEAFF.

The CDR3 sequence is CASDPGTGGSYEQYF. As DNA, the CDR3 is TGTGCCAGTGACCCTGGGACAGGGGGATCCTACGAGCAGTACTTC. This sequence joins TRBV19 and TRBJ2-7; 11 bases map to TRBD1. V shed 8 bases and J 1 base; nucleotides not matched to a gene: 7. The CDR3 sequence is 15 residues long. Germline values: CDR1 LNHDA, CDR2 SQIVND (reference sequence).

V is TRBV2 and J is TRBJ2-7; TRBD1 matches 10 bases. With 4 bases clipped from V and 5 bases from J, the junction kept 5 bases outside the gene matches. The V gene's germline CDR1 is SNHLY and CDR2 FYNNEI. The CDR3 contains 14 residues. The CDR3 DNA reads as TGTGCCAGCAGTGGGGGACAGGGGTTCCACGAGCAGTACTTC. Amino acids: CASSGGQGFHEQYF.

The chain is built from TRBV27 and TRBJ1-2; TRBD1 aligns across 10 bases. Germline lookup yields CDR1 MNHEY and CDR2 SMNVEV (reference sequence). V gave up 4 bases and J gave up 8 bases; unmatched junction bases: 7. The CDR3 consists of 14 residues. As DNA, the CDR3 is TGTGCCAGCAGTTATTCGGACAGGGGGGTGGGCTACACCTTC. Amino acid sequence: CASSYSDRGVGYTF.

V and J are TRBV5-4 and TRBJ1-3; D unclear. Germline assignment: CDR1 SGHNT and CDR2 YYREEE (reference sequence). This CDR3 has 14 residues. The V gene lost 3 bases and the J gene lost 1 base, with 8 bases spanning the gap. CDR3 DNA: TGTGCCAGCAGCTCGAGGGCTTCTGGAAACACCATATATTTT. This translates into CASSSRASGNTIYF.

V and J are TRBV20-1 and TRBJ1-2; D is unclear. V lost 5 bases, J lost 8 bases, and 9 bases lay in between. Germline V CDR1 and CDR2: DFQATT, SNEGSKA (reference sequence). The CDR3 loop spans 10 amino acids. The CDR3 bases are TGCAGTGCTCGCCAAGGGGGCTACACCTTC. This encodes CSARQGGYTF.

This clone was observed a single time. This sequence joins TRBV7-2 and TRBJ1-6; 8 bases align to TRBD1. The germline V gene has CDR1 SGHTA and CDR2 FQGNSA. V dropped 4 bases and J dropped 14; count of bases not matched to a gene: 10. There are 14 residues in the CDR3. The CDR3 is CASSSPGQAVTLHF. CDR3 DNA: TGTGCCAGCAGCTCCCCGGGACAGGCTGTCACCCTCCACTTT.

To note about this clone: Germline and junction disagree at one end, which may indicate a read error. V gene TRBV3-1 (or the pseudogene TRBV3-2) combines with J gene TRBJ1-3; no reliable D call. The CDR3 spans 13 residues. Germline values: CDR1 LGHDT, CDR2 YNNKEL (reference sequence). CDR3: CASRQIGGNTIYF. DNA of the CDR3: TGTGCCAGCCGCCAAATTGGGGGAAACACCATATATTTT.

The chain joins TRBV4-3 to TRBJ1-4; D gene ambiguous. The CDR3 has 15 residues. The V gene's germline CDR1 is LGHNA and CDR2 YSLEER. V was pared by 0 bases and J by 5 bases, with 10 bases between. The CDR3 bases are TGCGCCAGCAGCCAAGAGGCCAGTTTAAATGAAAAACTGTTTTTT. This sequence encodes CASSQEASLNEKLFF.

The sample holds one count of this clone. This chain uses TRBV11-3 with TRBJ2-7, with unresolved D. The germline V and J ends were trimmed by 4 bases and 7 bases, with 8 bases remaining between them. Per germline, CDR1 SGHNT and CDR2 YENEEA. This CDR3 contains 11 residues. The CDR3 reads CASSWAREQYF. The CDR3 DNA sequence: TGTGCCAGCAGCTGGGCTCGGGAGCAGTACTTC. Variable domain in full (rest from reference TRBV11-3 and TRBJ2-7): EAGVVQSPRYKIIEKKQPVAFWCNPISGHNTLYWYLQNLGQGPELLIRYENEEAVDDSQLPKDRFSAERLKGVDSTLKIQPAELGDSAVYLCASSWAREQYFGPGTRLTVT.